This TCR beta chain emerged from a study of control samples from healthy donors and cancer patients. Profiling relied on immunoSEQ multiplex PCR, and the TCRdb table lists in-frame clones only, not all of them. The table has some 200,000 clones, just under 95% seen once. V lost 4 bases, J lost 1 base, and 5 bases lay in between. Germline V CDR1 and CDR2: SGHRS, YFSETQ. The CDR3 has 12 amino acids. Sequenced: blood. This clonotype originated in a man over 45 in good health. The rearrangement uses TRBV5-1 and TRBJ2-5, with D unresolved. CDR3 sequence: CASSRSQETQYF. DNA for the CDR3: TGCGCCAGCAGCCGGTCCCAAGAGACCCAGTACTTC.